One sample yielded the 13 T cell receptor beta chains listed below, sequenced in a study of T cell repertoires in cytomegalovirus infection. A single record per CDR3 protein comes from TCRdb applying MiXCR to the reads. The sample includes 250,000 to 300,000 distinct CDR3 sequences, less than 25% seen only once; the top ten take approximately 19%. Their antigens are not known. Sequenced material: cultured PBMCs, taken from culture after CMV antigen stimulation. These receptors originate from a human donor in good health (CMV status not recorded). Some clones in this sample may be carry-over from other donors' samples.

The rearrangement links TRBV27 to TRBJ2-3, with 9 bases aligning to TRBD2. J gave up 4 bases and V 2 bases, and 7 bases lay outside the gene matches. This CDR3 region has 16 residues. The germline gives CDR1 MNHEY, CDR2 SMNVEV (reference sequence). The CDR3, as DNA: TGTGCCAGCAGTTTAGTAGCGGGAGTAGGAGCAGATACGCAGTATTTT. It translates to CASSLVAGVGADTQYF.

This clonotype appeared a few times. V is TRBV30 and J is TRBJ2-7; D is uncertain. This CDR3 region has 14 residues. Trimming shortened V by 2 bases and J by 0 bases, and 11 bases separated the two germline ends. CDR1 is GTSNPN, CDR2 SVGIG, per germline (reference sequence). The CDR3 region is CAWSRQASSYEQYV. The DNA for the CDR3 is TGTGCCTGGAGTCGGCAGGCCAGCTCCTACGAGCAGTACGTC.

This clonotype occurred a few times. The V gene is TRBV7-9, the J gene TRBJ2-7; 9 positions agree with TRBD1. Germline CDR1 reads SEHNR; CDR2 reads FQNEAQ (reference sequence). The CDR3 is made up of 15 amino acids. V trimming: 4 bases; J trimming: 3 bases; junction bases outside the gene matches: 7. DNA of the CDR3: TGTGCCAGCAGCTCCTTCCGGGACAGGGTCTACGAGCAGTACTTC. Translated: CASSSFRDRVYEQYF. The variable domain in full, with the rest retrieved from reference TRBV7-9 and TRBJ2-7, is DTGVSQNPRHKITKRGQNVTFRCDPISEHNRLYWYRQTLGQGPEFLTYFQNEAQLEKSRLLSDRFSAERPKGSFSTLEIQRTEQGDSAMYLCASSSFRDRVYEQYFGPGTRLTVT.

This clonotype occurred many times. V is TRBV7-8 and J is TRBJ1-6, with unresolved D. Germline CDR1 SGHVS, CDR2 FQNEAQ. The V end lost 5 bases, the J end lost 6 bases, and 17 bases lay between the germline ends. The CDR3 covers 16 residues. The CDR3 loop is CASSPTIRRSNSPLHF. The CDR3 DNA sequence: TGTGCCAGCAGCCCAACTATTAGGCGGTCTAATTCACCCCTCCACTTT.

This clonotype appeared a few times. This sequence joins TRBV12-3 or TRBV12-4 and TRBJ2-5; TRBD2 aligns across 8 bases. V trimming: 7 bases; J trimming: 3 bases; junction bases outside the gene matches: 7. This CDR3 contains 14 residues. CDR3 bases: TGTGCCAGCACCCTAGGACTAGCCGAAGAGACCCAGTACTTC. This encodes CASTLGLAEETQYF.

This clonotype showed up just a few times. This chain joins TRBV12-3 or TRBV12-4 and TRBJ1-1; no clear D gene. V was trimmed by 3 bases and J by 0 bases, leaving 8 bases between them. CDR3 size: 14 residues. The CDR3 coding sequence is TGTGCCAGCAGTTTTGGACGGCTGAACACTGAAGCTTTCTTT. Protein: CASSFGRLNTEAFF.

This clonotype was recorded at least ten times. The chain carries TRBV6-1 and TRBJ2-1, with 9 bases identical to TRBD1. V was clipped by 6 bases and J by 5 bases; unmatched bases: 8. CDR3 length equals 15 residues. Germline V lookup: CDR1 MNHNS, CDR2 SASEGT. CDR3 sequence: CASSRRWTGDNEQFF. The DNA of the CDR3 is TGTGCCAGCAGCCGAAGGTGGACAGGGGACAATGAGCAGTTCTTC.

This clonotype has only a few counts. CDR3 sequence: CASSAGTPGDTQYF. The DNA for the CDR3 is TGTGCCAGCAGTGCCGGGACACCGGGGGATACGCAGTATTTT. The V and J genes are TRBV6-5 and TRBJ2-3; TRBD1 might be the D (6 bases). The CDR3 sequence is 14 residues long. Germline V gives CDR1 MNHEY, CDR2 SVGAGI. With 5 bases removed from V and 6 bases from J, the gap between germline ends came to 15 bases.

This clonotype showed up just a few times. The rearrangement joins TRBV7-9 to TRBJ1-4; tentative D call: TRBD1 (6 bases). V was pared by 7 bases and J by 6 bases, with 21 bases between. CDR3 size: 16 residues. Germline-derived CDR1 and CDR2 are SEHNR and FQNEAQ (reference sequence). The CDR3 reads CASTQGYGGADEKLFF. In DNA form, the CDR3 reads TGTGCCAGCACCCAAGGGTATGGGGGCGCTGATGAAAAACTGTTTTTT.

In the case of this clonotype: The junction and the germline gene differ at one end; a read error may be behind it. This chain uses TRBV12-3 or TRBV12-4 with TRBJ2-1, with D perhaps TRBD1 or TRBD2 (5 bases each). The CDR3 consists of 17 residues. The DNA of the CDR3 is TGTGCCAGCCGGCGCTACTTACAGGCTAGCTCCCACAATGAGCAGTTCTTC. Translation: CASRRYLQASSHNEQFF.

The chain has TRBV10-3 and TRBJ2-5; 7 bases match TRBD2. The junction had 11 bases not matched to a gene; V was cut back by 9 bases and J by 4 bases. Germline CDR1 is ENHRY and CDR2 is SYGVKD. The CDR3 sequence is 14 residues long. This CDR3 reads CAISPGTIVETQYF. The CDR3 DNA reads TGTGCCATTAGTCCTGGGACTATAGTAGAGACCCAGTACTTC.

Ten or more counts support this clonotype. V gene TRBV7-2 combines with J gene TRBJ1-5; unclear D gene. Germline V lookup: CDR1 SGHTA, CDR2 FQGNSA. The CDR3 loop spans 12 amino acids. V dropped 3 bases and J dropped 6 bases, with 6 bases sitting between them. CDR3 in DNA: TGTGCCAGCAGCTTCCCCGGTCAGCCCCAGCATTTT. The encoded protein is CASSFPGQPQHF.

This rearrangement joins TRBV5-6 to TRBJ2-5, with D unresolved. This CDR3 contains 16 residues. Trimming removed 6 bases from V and 2 bases from J, with 20 bases in between. Germline V gene data show CDR1 as SGHDT and CDR2 as YYEEEE. This CDR3 is CASIIYRARLQETQYF. As DNA, the CDR3 is TGTGCCAGCATCATCTACAGAGCTAGGCTTCAAGAGACCCAGTACTTC.